A selection of T cell receptor beta chains follows, all from one sample in a study of metastatic and nonmetastatic thyroid tumors. TCRdb re-analyzed the PCR reads using MiXCR. Of about 20,000 clones in the sample, about a quarter were seen once. The sequenced material came from tumor tissue. The receptor source for this set is a female donor with papillary thyroid cancer or a benign thyroid nodule (not recorded which). Some clones in this sample may be carry-over from other donors' samples. The CDR3 runs from the conserved cysteine through the conserved F or W.

cdr3_length,j_call,v_call,cdr3_aa
15,TRBJ1-2,TRBV18,CASSPGGQGRYGYTF
14,TRBJ1-4,TRBV9,CASSESGTGEKLFF
14,TRBJ1-5,TRBV27,CASSAWTGLKTQHF
16,TRBJ2-3,TRBV9,CASSGMSKSITDTQYF
15,TRBJ1-1,TRBV18,CASSPPRRLDTEAFF
17,TRBJ2-6,TRBV6-1,CASIRQGGSMWANVLTF
15,TRBJ2-7,TRBV20-1,CSARDGGGSFYEQYF
13,TRBJ2-2,TRBV6-1,CASRTGAAGELFF
14,TRBJ2-7,TRBV20-1,CSAREARRDWEQYF
13,TRBJ2-7,TRBV27,CASSLRSFYEQYF
13,TRBJ2-7,TRBV3-1,CASSRVSGREKYF
17,TRBJ1-3,TRBV12-3/TRBV12-4,CASSLFDSQRWGNTIYF
14,TRBJ1-2,TRBV6-1,CASRDLRDRDNGTF
16,TRBJ2-5,TRBV28,CAGSGSSLAGWEAQYF
16,TRBJ2-7,TRBV28,CASSFPLASSSYEQYF
19,TRBJ2-7,TRBV19,CASSALTSGSGSGSYEQYF
15,TRBJ2-7,TRBV27,CASSLTLTFSYEQYF
12,TRBJ1-2,TRBV16,CASSLRKDGYTF
14,TRBJ2-7,TRBV4-3,CASSRSQQGHEQYF
13,TRBJ2-7,TRBV9,CASSVDSSYEQYF
15,TRBJ2-7,TRBV4-1,CASSHLRPGEDEQYF
14,TRBJ2-7,TRBV19,CASSTVDRPEEQYF
13,TRBJ2-1,TRBV24-1,CATSVWSTNEQFF
12,TRBJ1-1,TRBV20-1,CSAIQGATEAFF
14,TRBJ2-7,TRBV19,CASSGRQDPYEQYF
15,TRBJ1-5,TRBV25-1,CASSESGRRNQPQHF
14,TRBJ2-3,TRBV4-2,CVSSLTSGTDTQYF
11,TRBJ2-3,TRBV20-1,CSAVSPDTQYF
15,TRBJ2-1,TRBV19,CASSIGLAGYNEQFF
13,TRBJ2-3,TRBV7-2,CASSLAYGETQYF
14,TRBJ2-7,TRBV20-1,CSALQGFSSYEQYF
20,TRBJ2-4,TRBV3-1,CASSQGGGGRRSVAKNIQYF
13,TRBJ1-2,TRBV10-2,CASSEEGNYGYTF
16,TRBJ1-1,TRBV11-1,CASSSSEAGGRVEAFF
15,TRBJ1-6,TRBV2,CASMDIRSSNSPLHF
16,TRBJ2-7,TRBV28,CASSPAKTGLYNEQYF
16,TRBJ2-7,TRBV19,CASSLRGTSGSYEQYF
15,TRBJ2-7,TRBV2,CASSKEGTRRGEQYF
12,TRBJ2-7,TRBV19,CASIGGAYEQYF
15,TRBJ1-3,TRBV6-1,CASSEARTGGGWWYF
15,TRBJ1-5,TRBV2,CASSTRTGGGQPQHF
17,TRBJ2-4,TRBV2,CASRLRTSGVDKNIQYF
13,TRBJ1-4,TRBV6-1,CAGRRAHNEKLFF
15,TRBJ2-7,TRBV6-5,CASSYQTGGGYEQYF
15,TRBJ2-3,TRBV5-1,CASSSKTSSTDTHYF
16,TRBJ1-2,TRBV4-3,CASSPRLAGGEYGYTF
13,TRBJ2-5,TRBV7-8,CASSLGQRETQYF
13,TRBJ2-1,TRBV15,CATSREVYNEQFF
14,TRBJ1-2,TRBV20-1,CSARGGLTNYGYTF
18,TRBJ2-1,TRBV9,CASSVSPGASGFYNEQFF
19,TRBJ2-3,TRBV4-2,CASSPVSGGTSGSTDTQYF
13,TRBJ2-7,TRBV5-5,CASSSQSGNEQYF
17,TRBJ2-7,TRBV6-5,CASSYSIDLAPTYEQYF
14,TRBJ2-7,TRBV15,CATSRVGGQDEQYF
15,TRBJ2-7,TRBV18,CASSQKTGSTREQYF
15,TRBJ2-7,TRBV24-1,CATIDPRQCSYEQYF
12,TRBJ2-1,TRBV7-8,CASSSGDREQFF
16,TRBJ2-5,TRBV19,CASTETRGGYVKTQYF
16,TRBJ2-2,TRBV28,CASSLWDRGYDGELFF